These T cell receptor beta chains were read from a single sample in a study of CD8 T cells in Susac syndrome. MiXCR was run by TCRdb on the immunoSEQ multiplex PCR reads, yielding one entry per CDR3 protein. The sample lists about 400,000 distinct CDR3 sequences, more than 70% occurring once. The source material was CD8+ T cells from PBMCs. The receptors derive from a human donor with multiple sclerosis. CDR3s include the opening cysteine and the closing phenylalanine or tryptophan. A D gene is named only where the DNA matches it firmly. Some rows mark clone size as missing; the rest say once, few, many or name a class of expanded clone.

>-|TRBJ2-2|-|TRBV4-2
CASSLPKDRVAGELFF
TGTGCCAGCAGCCTCCCGAAGGACCGAGTAGCCGGGGAGCTGTTTTTT
>TRBD1|TRBJ1-1|-|TRBV7-9
CASSYPDRGITEAFF
TGTGCCAGCAGCTACCCAGACAGGGGGATCACTGAAGCTTTCTTT
>-|TRBJ2-6|-|TRBV6-1
CASREGGSGANVLTF
TGTGCCAGCAGAGAAGGGGGGTCTGGGGCCAACGTCCTGACTTTC
>-|TRBJ2-7|-|TRBV27
CASSTTATNPTVHEQYF
TGTGCCAGCAGTACCACCGCCACCAATCCTACGGTCCACGAGCAGTACTTC
>-|TRBJ2-7|-|TRBV5-4
CASSLQGPRSYEQYF
TGTGCCAGCAGCTTGCAGGGGCCCCGTTCCTACGAGCAGTACTTC
>TRBD2|TRBJ2-7|-|TRBV5-1
CASSFTSGGSRSYEQYF
TGCGCCAGCAGCTTTACTAGCGGGGGCTCCCGGTCCTACGAGCAGTACTTC
>TRBD1|TRBJ1-1|once|TRBV27
CASSLSGQGLEGNTEAFF
TGTGCCAGCAGTTTATCTGGACAGGGGCTAGAGGGGAACACTGAAGCTTTCTTT
>-|TRBJ1-2|-|TRBV30
CAWSVQVGGYTF
TGTGCCTGGAGTGTGCAGGTTGGTGGCTACACCTTC
>-|TRBJ2-6|-|TRBV11-1
CASSSQPQGWATSGANVLTF
TGTGCCAGCAGCTCCCAGCCCCAAGGGTGGGCGACCTCTGGGGCCAACGTCCTGACTTTC
>-|TRBJ2-7|-|TRBV7-8
CASRQRHLPVDEQYF
TGTGCCAGCAGGCAACGACACCTTCCCGTCGACGAGCAGTACTTC
>-|TRBJ2-3|-|TRBV19
CASKKADTQYF
TGTGCCAGTAAGAAGGCAGATACGCAGTATTTT
>-|TRBJ2-4|-|TRBV4-1
CASSQDYRGRKNIQYF
TGCGCCAGCAGCCAAGATTACCGGGGGCGTAAAAACATTCAGTACTTC
>-|TRBJ2-7|-|TRBV28
CASIGYDFYEQYF
TGTGCCAGCATTGGATACGACTTCTACGAGCAGTACTTC
>-|TRBJ2-6|-|TRBV19
CASTNVLFLSPGANVLTF
TGTGCCAGTACTAACGTCCTCTTTCTATCCCCTGGGGCCAACGTCCTGACTTTC
>-|TRBJ2-7|-|TRBV3-1
CASSQDLAPYEQYF
TGTGCCAGCAGCCAAGATCTAGCCCCCTACGAGCAGTACTTC
>-|TRBJ1-1|-|TRBV11-2
CASSLEGHTEAFF
TGTGCCAGCAGCTTGGAGGGGCACACTGAAGCTTTCTTT
>-|TRBJ2-7|few|TRBV27
CASSLSVNYEQYF
TGTGCCAGCAGTTTAAGCGTGAACTACGAGCAGTACTTC
>-|TRBJ2-5|-|TRBV7-9
CASSLAMLETQYF
TGTGCCAGCAGCTTAGCGATGTTGGAGACCCAGTACTTC
>-|TRBJ1-4|few|TRBV6-1
CASREGQENEKLFF
TGTGCCAGCAGGGAGGGGCAGGAGAATGAAAAACTGTTTTTT
>-|TRBJ1-1|-|TRBV6-5
CASSYSPYTNTEAFF
TGTGCCAGCAGTTACTCTCCCTACACGAACACTGAAGCTTTCTTT
>-|TRBJ2-1|-|TRBV27
CASSLDHYNEQFF
TGTGCCAGCAGCCTAGACCATTACAATGAGCAGTTCTTC
>-|TRBJ2-7|once|TRBV10-3
CAISESKEGGYEQYF
TGTGCCATCAGTGAGTCTAAGGAGGGAGGCTACGAGCAGTACTTC
>TRBD1|TRBJ1-2|-|TRBV12-3/TRBV12-4
CASSFGQGAIGYTF
TGTGCCAGCAGTTTTGGACAGGGGGCGATCGGCTACACCTTC
>-|TRBJ2-2|once|TRBV12-3/TRBV12-4
CASRRVSNTGELFF
TGTGCCAGCCGGAGGGTCTCGAACACCGGGGAGCTGTTTTTT
>TRBD1|TRBJ2-1|-|TRBV6-5
CASSYSVAGGSYNEQFF
TGTGCCAGCAGTTACTCAGTGGCAGGGGGCTCCTACAATGAGCAGTTCTTC
>-|TRBJ1-1|-|TRBV30
CAWSVSENTEAFF
TGTGCCTGGAGTGTTTCAGAGAACACTGAAGCTTTCTTT
>-|TRBJ1-2|-|TRBV12-3/TRBV12-4
CASSPTGQDFRGYTF
-
>-|TRBJ1-2|-|TRBV30
CAWSVIPGASYGYTF
TGTGCCTGGAGTGTAATTCCAGGGGCAAGCTATGGCTACACCTTC
>-|TRBJ1-5|-|TRBV10-3
CATRGRQYQPQHF
TGTGCCACCCGGGGAAGACAGTATCAGCCCCAGCATTTT
>TRBD2|TRBJ2-7|few|TRBV6-1
CASSPGGRYEQYF
TGTGCCAGCTCCCCGGGAGGGCGGTACGAGCAGTACTTC
>-|TRBJ1-5|few|TRBV6-1
CAGGGQDSNQPQHF
TGTGCCGGGGGGGGACAAGATAGCAATCAGCCCCAGCATTTT
>TRBD1|TRBJ1-1|-|TRBV11-2
CASSLRQGTEAFF
TGTGCCAGCAGCCTACGACAGGGCACTGAAGCTTTCTTT
>-|TRBJ2-7|-|TRBV19
CAAGDNHYEQYF
TGTGCCGCGGGGGACAACCACTACGAGCAGTACTTC
>-|TRBJ2-1|once|TRBV7-9
CASSRPYYNEQFF
TGTGCCAGCAGCCGCCCTTACTACAATGAGCAGTTCTTC
>-|TRBJ2-1|-|TRBV5-4
CASRWGTYNEQFF
TGTGCCAGTAGATGGGGGACCTACAATGAGCAGTTCTTC
>-|TRBJ1-1|-|TRBV10-3
CAISPSVNTEAFF
TGTGCCATATCACCCTCGGTGAACACTGAAGCTTTCTTT
>-|TRBJ2-1|-|TRBV6-8
CASSYPPGTYSYNEQFF
TGTGCCAGCAGTTACCCACCCGGGACATACTCCTACAATGAGCAGTTCTTC
>-|TRBJ2-4|-|TRBV6-5
CASSYEAGRDIQYF
TGTGCCAGCAGTTATGAGGCAGGGAGAGACATTCAGTACTTC
>-|TRBJ1-4|-|TRBV11-2
CASSLDWGTNEKLFF
TGTGCCAGCAGCTTAGATTGGGGGACTAATGAAAAACTGTTTTTT
>TRBD2|TRBJ2-5|-|TRBV12-3/TRBV12-4
CASSLSSGREETQYF
TGTGCCAGCAGTTTGTCTAGCGGGAGGGAGGAGACCCAGTACTTC
>-|TRBJ2-6|once|TRBV9
CASSVPGEAGANVLTF
TGTGCCAGCAGCGTTCCAGGGGAGGCTGGGGCCAACGTCCTGACTTTC
>TRBD1|TRBJ1-5|-|TRBV10-3
CAISLTGQGNQPQHF
TGTGCCATCAGTTTGACGGGACAGGGCAATCAGCCCCAGCATTTT
>-|TRBJ2-6|-|TRBV27
CASSFRLGSTGANVLTF
TGTGCCAGCAGCTTCCGATTGGGTTCTACTGGGGCCAACGTCCTGACTTTC